Below, one T cell receptor beta chain is given with its context. Its antigen remains unknown. In the source study's methods: To classify distant metastasis in papillary thyroid cancer, a model was built from CDR3 differences across clinicopathological groups. TCRdb re-called the PCR reads through MiXCR. These V and J calls rely on TCRdb rather than the paper's analysis. The sample yields more than 35,000 clones, about a sixth seen once. Ahead of thyroid surgery, no patient had received treatment of any kind. The sample comes from a study of metastatic and nonmetastatic thyroid tumors. Study as a whole: Malignant and benign thyroid patients had repertoires compared in peripheral blood and tumor or nodule tissue. General study points: Malignant thyroid tumors reportedly exceeded benign nodules significantly in TCR beta diversity, with the difference appearing in blood and tumor.

V lost 3 bases to trimming and J lost 6 bases, with 15 bases between them. The CDR3 has 14 amino acids. Germline CDR1 and CDR2: SEHNR and FQNEAQ (reference sequence). This receptor was identified in a male donor with papillary thyroid cancer or a benign thyroid nodule (not recorded which). Some clones in this sample may be carry-over from other donors' samples. V is TRBV7-9 and J is TRBJ2-7; D unresolved. The sample taken for sequencing was blood. For the CDR3, the DNA is TGTGCCAGCAGCTTCGTCATCTTAGACGGCGAGCAGTACTTC. Protein product: CASSFVILDGEQYF.